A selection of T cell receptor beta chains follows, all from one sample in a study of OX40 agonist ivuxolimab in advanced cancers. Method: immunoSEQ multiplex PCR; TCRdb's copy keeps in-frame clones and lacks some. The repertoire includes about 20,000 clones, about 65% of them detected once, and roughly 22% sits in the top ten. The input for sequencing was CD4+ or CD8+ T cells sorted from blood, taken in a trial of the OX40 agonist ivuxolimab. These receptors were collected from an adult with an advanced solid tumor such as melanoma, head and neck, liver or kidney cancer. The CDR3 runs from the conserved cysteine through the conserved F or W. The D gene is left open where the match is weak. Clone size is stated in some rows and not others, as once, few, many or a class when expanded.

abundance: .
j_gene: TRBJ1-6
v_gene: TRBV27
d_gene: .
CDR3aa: CASSSATDPVGNSPLHF
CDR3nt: TGTGCCAGCAGTTCAGCGACGGATCCGGTCGGTAATTCACCCCTCCACTTT

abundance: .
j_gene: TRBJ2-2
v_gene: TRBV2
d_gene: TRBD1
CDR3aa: CASSELGTGMAGELFF
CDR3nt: TGTGCCAGCAGTGAATTGGGGACAGGGATGGCCGGGGAGCTGTTTTTT

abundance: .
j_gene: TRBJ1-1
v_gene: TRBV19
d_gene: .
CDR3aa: CASSMAMMTVLTPEAFF
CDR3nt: TGTGCCAGTAGTATGGCTATGATGACGGTCCTGACGCCCGAAGCTTTCTTT

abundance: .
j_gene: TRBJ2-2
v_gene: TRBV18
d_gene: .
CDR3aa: CASSSEDTGELFF
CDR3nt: TGTGCCAGCTCATCAGAGGACACCGGGGAGCTGTTTTTT

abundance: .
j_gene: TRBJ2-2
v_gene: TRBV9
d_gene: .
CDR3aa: CASSEFTGELFF
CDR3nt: TGTGCCAGCAGCGAGTTTACCGGGGAGCTGTTTTTT

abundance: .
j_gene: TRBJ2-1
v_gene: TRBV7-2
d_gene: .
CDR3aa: CASSLVLHEQFF
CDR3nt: TGTGCCAGCAGCTTAGTATTACATGAGCAGTTCTTC

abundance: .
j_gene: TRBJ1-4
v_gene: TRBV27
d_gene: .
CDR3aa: CASSLSPFNEKLFF
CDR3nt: TGTGCCAGCAGTCTGTCGCCTTTTAATGAAAAACTGTTTTTT

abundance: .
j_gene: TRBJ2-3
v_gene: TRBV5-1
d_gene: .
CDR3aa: CASSLGADTQYF
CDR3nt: TGCGCCAGCAGCTTGGGCGCAGATACGCAGTATTTT

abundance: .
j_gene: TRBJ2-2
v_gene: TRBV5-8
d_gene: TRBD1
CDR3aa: CASSPLTGVRTGELFF
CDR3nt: TGTGCCAGCAGCCCGCTGACAGGGGTGAGGACCGGGGAGCTGTTTTTT

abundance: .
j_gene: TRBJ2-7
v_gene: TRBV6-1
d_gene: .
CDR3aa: CASSSYYEQYF
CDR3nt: TGTGCCAGCAGTTCCTACTACGAGCAGTACTTC

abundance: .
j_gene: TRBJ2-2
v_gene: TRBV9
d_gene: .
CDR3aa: CASSAPLEGPNTGELFF
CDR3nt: TGTGCCAGCAGCGCTCCTTTGGAGGGGCCGAACACCGGGGAGCTGTTTTTT

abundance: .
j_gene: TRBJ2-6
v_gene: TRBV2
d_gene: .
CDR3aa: CAILGPRMLSGANVLTF
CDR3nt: TGTGCCATCCTGGGGCCTCGGATGCTCTCTGGGGCCAACGTCCTGACTTTC

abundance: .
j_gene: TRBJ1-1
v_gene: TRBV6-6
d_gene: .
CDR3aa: CASGQFGTEAFF
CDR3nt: TGTGCCAGCGGACAGTTCGGCACTGAAGCTTTCTTT

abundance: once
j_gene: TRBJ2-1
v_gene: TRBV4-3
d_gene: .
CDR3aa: CASSHRGEEQFF
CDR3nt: TGCGCCAGCAGCCACCGTGGAGAGGAGCAGTTCTTC

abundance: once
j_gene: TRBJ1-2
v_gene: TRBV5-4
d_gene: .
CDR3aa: CASSTRQHRDGYTF
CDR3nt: TGTGCCAGCAGCACCCGACAGCACAGGGATGGCTACACCTTC

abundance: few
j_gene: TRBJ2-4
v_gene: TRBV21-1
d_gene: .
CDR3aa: CASSKQATKNIQYF
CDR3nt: TGTGCCAGCAGCAAACAGGCTACCAAAAACATTCAGTACTTC

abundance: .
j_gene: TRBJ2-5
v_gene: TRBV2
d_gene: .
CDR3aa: CASSEGRGEETQYF
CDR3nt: TGTGCCAGCAGTGAAGGCAGGGGGGAAGAGACCCAGTACTTC

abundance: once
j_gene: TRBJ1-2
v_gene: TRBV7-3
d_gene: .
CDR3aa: CASSLTGIKDYGYTF
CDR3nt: TGTGCCAGCAGCTTAACGGGCATCAAAGACTATGGCTACACCTTC

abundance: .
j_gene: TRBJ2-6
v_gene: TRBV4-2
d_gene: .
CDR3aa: CASSQDWGHLSGANVLTF
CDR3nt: TGTGCCAGCAGCCAAGATTGGGGACACCTCTCTGGGGCCAACGTCCTGACTTTC

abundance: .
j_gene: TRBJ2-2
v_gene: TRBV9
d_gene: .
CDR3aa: CASSVARTGELFF
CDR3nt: TGTGCCAGCAGCGTAGCTAGGACCGGGGAGCTGTTTTTT

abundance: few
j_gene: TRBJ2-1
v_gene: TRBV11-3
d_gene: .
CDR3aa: CASSLKEWGRGTDNEQFF
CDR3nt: TGTGCCAGCAGCTTAAAGGAATGGGGTCGGGGGACAGACAATGAGCAGTTCTTC

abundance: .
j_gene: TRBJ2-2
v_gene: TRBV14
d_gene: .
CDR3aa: CASSQKDRMSGELFF
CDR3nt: TGTGCCAGCAGCCAGAAAGACAGGATGTCCGGGGAGCTGTTTTTT

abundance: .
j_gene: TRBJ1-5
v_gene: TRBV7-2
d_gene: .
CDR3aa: CASSSGYSYNQPQHF
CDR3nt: TGTGCCAGCAGCTCCGGCTACAGCTACAATCAGCCCCAGCATTTT

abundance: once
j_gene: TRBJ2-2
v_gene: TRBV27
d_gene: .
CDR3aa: CASSPGLYTGELFF
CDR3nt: TGTGCCAGCAGTCCGGGACTCTACACCGGGGAGCTGTTTTTT

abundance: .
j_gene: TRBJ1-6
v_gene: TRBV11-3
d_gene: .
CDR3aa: CASSLPRGGIGSPLHF
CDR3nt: TGTGCCAGCAGCTTACCCCGAGGAGGGATCGGTTCACCCCTCCACTTT

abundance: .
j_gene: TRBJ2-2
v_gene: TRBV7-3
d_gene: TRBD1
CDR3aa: CASGRDRGRADTGELFF
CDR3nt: TGTGCCAGCGGCCGGGACAGGGGGAGGGCGGACACCGGGGAGCTGTTTTTT

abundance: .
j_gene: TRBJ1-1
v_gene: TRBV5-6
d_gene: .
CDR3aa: CASSIGQEAFF
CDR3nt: TGTGCCAGCAGCATAGGACAGGAAGCTTTCTTT

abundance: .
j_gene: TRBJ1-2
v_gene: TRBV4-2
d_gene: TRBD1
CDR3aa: CASSIAGTAQHWGYTF
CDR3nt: TGTGCCAGCAGCATAGCCGGGACAGCTCAGCATTGGGGCTACACCTTC

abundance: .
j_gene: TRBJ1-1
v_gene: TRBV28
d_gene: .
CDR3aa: CASSPQKYTEAFF
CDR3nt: TGTGCCAGCAGTCCTCAGAAATACACTGAAGCTTTCTTT